The 14 T cell receptor beta chains below were found in one sample sequenced in a study of OX40 agonist ivuxolimab in advanced cancers. TCRdb's table, derived via immunoSEQ multiplex PCR, lists solely in-frame clones and lacks some. The table records around 75,000 clones, over 85% of them present only once. Here the sequenced sample was CD4+ or CD8+ T cells sorted from blood, taken in a trial of the OX40 agonist ivuxolimab. These TCRs come from an adult with an advanced solid tumor such as melanoma, head and neck, liver or kidney cancer.

A single count supports this clone. The chain uses TRBV5-6 and TRBJ2-6; perhaps TRBD2 as D (6 bases). The V end lost 4 bases, the J end lost 3 bases, and 14 bases lay between the germline ends. The CDR3 length is 16 residues. The germline V gene encodes CDR1 SGHDT and CDR2 YYEEEE. The CDR3 spells CASSPYGAGGANVLTF. As DNA, the CDR3 is TGTGCCAGCAGCCCATACGGAGCGGGTGGGGCCAACGTCCTGACTTTC.

The chain links TRBV27 to TRBJ2-4; 10 nucleotides line up with TRBD2. The CDR3 spans 15 residues. The germline gives CDR1 MNHEY, CDR2 SMNVEV (reference sequence). V gave up 3 bases and J gave up 5 bases; unmatched junction bases: 4. DNA of the CDR3: TGTGCCAGCAGTTTCATCAGCGGGGGGGAAAACATTCAGTACTTC. Its protein is CASSFISGGENIQYF.

The rearrangement joins TRBV10-2 to TRBJ2-5; D is unclear. The last part of the DNA fits TRBJ2-7 better; the J call may be wrong. Germline V gene lookup returns CDR1 WSHSY and CDR2 SAAADI. The CDR3 contains 13 residues. This CDR3 reads CATQPRPNYEQYF. In nucleotides, the CDR3 is TGCGCCACTCAGCCCCGGCCCAACTACGAGCAGTACTTC.

This chain connects TRBV27 to TRBJ2-7; 9 bases align to TRBD2. V trimming: 5 bases; J trimming: 7 bases; junction bases outside the gene matches: 9. The CDR3 extends over 14 amino acids. The germline V gene has CDR1 MNHEY and CDR2 SMNVEV (reference sequence). CDR3 coding DNA: TGTGCCAGCAGTCTTTGGGCGGGAGGGGGAGAGCAGTACTTC. This translates into CASSLWAGGGEQYF.

The chain joins TRBV7-9 to TRBJ2-5; D is unresolved. The CDR3 is 13 amino acids. The germline V gene has CDR1 SEHNR and CDR2 FQNEAQ (reference sequence). Deletions cut 5 bases from V and 4 bases from J, with 11 bases between. The CDR3 DNA sequence: TGTGCCAGCAGCCCTTCTCGGGTAGAGACCCAGTACTTC. Translation: CASSPSRVETQYF.

The chain couples TRBV19 to TRBJ2-7; tentative D call: TRBD2 (5 bases). CDR3 length: 13 amino acids. The V gene's germline CDR1 is LNHDA and CDR2 SQIVND (reference sequence). The germline V and J ends were trimmed by 0 bases and 4 bases, with 7 bases remaining between them. CDR3 nucleotides: TGTGCCAGTAGTATAGAGGGGAGATACGAGCAGTACTTC. Translation gives CASSIEGRYEQYF.

V and J are TRBV30 and TRBJ1-5; D is unclear. This CDR3 contains 12 residues. V was shortened by 2 bases and J by 7 bases, with 9 bases between the two germline ends. Germline CDR1 and CDR2: GTSNPN and SVGIG (reference sequence). Here the CDR3 reads CAWSLGWQPQHF. CDR3 sequence (DNA): TGTGCCTGGAGTTTGGGGTGGCAGCCCCAGCATTTT.

This clone was seen just once. The chain recombines TRBV18 with TRBJ1-1, with D possibly matching TRBD1 (5 bases). The V end was cut by 7 bases, the J end by 0 bases, with 12 bases between. The CDR3 is 14 amino acids. Germline CDR1 reads KGHSH; CDR2 reads LQKENI. The CDR3 spells CASLSDILNTEAFF. CDR3 nucleotides: TGTGCCAGCTTATCGGACATTCTGAACACTGAAGCTTTCTTT.

Of note for this clone: A junction end diverges from the germline sequence, so it may reflect a read error. The CDR3 spells CASSPGQDQETQYF. The DNA of the CDR3 is TGTGCTAGCAGCCCTGGACAAGACCAAGAGACCCAGTACTTC. The rearrangement links TRBV7-7 to TRBJ2-5; tentatively, D is TRBD1 (5 bases). CDR1 SSHAT and CDR2 FNYEAQ come from the germline V gene (reference sequence). This CDR3 contains 14 residues.

CDR3 DNA: TGCGCCAGCAGCTTGGGCCCGGGACAGGGGAAGGAAAAACTGTTTTTT. Translation gives CASSLGPGQGKEKLFF. This chain joins TRBV5-1 and TRBJ1-4, with TRBD1 matching 10 bases. V dropped 0 bases and J dropped 8; count of bases not matched to a gene: 7. The V gene's germline CDR1 is SGHRS and CDR2 YFSETQ. This CDR3 spans 16 amino acids.

The rearrangement uses TRBV5-1 and TRBJ2-2, with TRBD2 matching 11 bases. Germline loops: CDR1 SGHRS, CDR2 YFSETQ. With V trimmed by 1 base and J by 4 bases, 6 bases remained unmatched. The CDR3 covers 17 residues. In nucleotides, the CDR3 is TGCGCCAGCAGCTTGATAGCGGGGGGGCCGCGCACCGGGGAGCTGTTTTTT. Protein: CASSLIAGGPRTGELFF.

This clone appeared a single time. The chain employs TRBV29-1 and TRBJ1-3, with D perhaps matching TRBD1 (5 bases). The CDR3 length is 14 residues. Germline lookup yields CDR1 SQVTM and CDR2 ANQGSEA. V lost 4 bases and J 3 bases, leaving 13 bases between the germline ends. The CDR3 is CSVVGGGIGNTIYF. In DNA, the CDR3 is TGCAGCGTTGTCGGGGGAGGAATTGGAAACACCATATATTTT.

This clone has just one count. This chain connects TRBV7-2 to TRBJ1-2; TRBD1 matches 12 bases. CDR3 length equals 14 residues. Germline V gives CDR1 SGHTA, CDR2 FQGNSA. V lost 9 bases and J lost 8; bases outside the gene matches: 10. CDR3 loop: CASTTGTGGYGYTF. CDR3 coding DNA: TGTGCCAGTACCACCGGGACAGGGGGCTACGGCTACACCTTC.

This chain uses TRBV5-1 with TRBJ2-3; unclear D gene. V was pared by 6 bases and J by 4 bases, with 15 bases between. Germline V gene lookup returns CDR1 SGHRS and CDR2 YFSETQ. The CDR3 extends over 14 amino acids. The CDR3 reads CASTGLVGSDTQYF. The DNA for the CDR3 is TGCGCCAGCACTGGTTTAGTCGGGTCAGATACGCAGTATTTT.